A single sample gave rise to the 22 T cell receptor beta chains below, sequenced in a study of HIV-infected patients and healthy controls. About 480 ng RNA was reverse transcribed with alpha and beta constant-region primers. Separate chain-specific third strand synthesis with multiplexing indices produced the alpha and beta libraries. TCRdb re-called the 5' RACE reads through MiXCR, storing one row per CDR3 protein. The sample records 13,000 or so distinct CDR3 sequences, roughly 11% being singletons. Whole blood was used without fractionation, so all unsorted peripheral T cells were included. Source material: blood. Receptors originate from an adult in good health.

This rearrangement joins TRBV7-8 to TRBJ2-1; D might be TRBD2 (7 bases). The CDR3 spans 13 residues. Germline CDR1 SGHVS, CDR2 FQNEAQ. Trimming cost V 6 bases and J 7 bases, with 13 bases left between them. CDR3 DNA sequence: TGTGCCAGCAGGAGGGGGGGGGGTAATGAGCAGTTCTTC. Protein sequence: CASRRGGGNEQFF.

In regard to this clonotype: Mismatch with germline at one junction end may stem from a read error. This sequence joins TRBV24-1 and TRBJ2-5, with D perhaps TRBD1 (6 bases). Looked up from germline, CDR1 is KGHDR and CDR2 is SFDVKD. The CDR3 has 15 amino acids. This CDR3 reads CATSHFRDNQETQYF. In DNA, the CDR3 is TGTGCCACCAGTCATTTCCGGGACAACCAAGAGACCCAGTACTTC.

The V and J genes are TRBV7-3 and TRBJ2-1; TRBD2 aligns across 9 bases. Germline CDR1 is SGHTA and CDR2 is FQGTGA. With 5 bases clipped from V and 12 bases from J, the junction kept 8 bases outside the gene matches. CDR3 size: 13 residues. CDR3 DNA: TGTGCCAGCAGCCCGACGGTAGCGGGAGTGCAGTTCTTC. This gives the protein CASSPTVAGVQFF.

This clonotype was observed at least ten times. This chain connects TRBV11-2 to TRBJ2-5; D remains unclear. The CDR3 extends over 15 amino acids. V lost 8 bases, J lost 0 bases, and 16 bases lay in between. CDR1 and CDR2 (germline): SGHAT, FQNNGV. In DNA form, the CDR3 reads TGTGCCAGCGGGTTGGGCTCTTGGTACCAAGAGACCCAGTACTTC. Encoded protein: CASGLGSWYQETQYF.

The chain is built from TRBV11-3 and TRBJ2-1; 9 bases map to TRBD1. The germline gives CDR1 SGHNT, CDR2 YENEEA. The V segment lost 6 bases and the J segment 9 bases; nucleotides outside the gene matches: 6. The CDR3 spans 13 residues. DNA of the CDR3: TGTGCCAGCAGTCCCGGACAGGGGTCTGAGCAGTTCTTC. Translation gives CASSPGQGSEQFF.

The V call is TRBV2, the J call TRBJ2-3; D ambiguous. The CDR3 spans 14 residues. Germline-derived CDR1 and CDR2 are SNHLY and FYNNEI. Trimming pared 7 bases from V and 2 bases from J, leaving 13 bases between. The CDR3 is CASKGPDHTDTQYF. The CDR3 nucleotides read TGTGCCAGCAAAGGCCCGGACCACACAGATACGCAGTATTTT.

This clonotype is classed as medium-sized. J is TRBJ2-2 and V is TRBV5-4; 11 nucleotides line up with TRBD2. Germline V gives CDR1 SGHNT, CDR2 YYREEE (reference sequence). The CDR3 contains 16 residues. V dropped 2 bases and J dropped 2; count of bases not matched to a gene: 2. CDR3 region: CASSFTSGRNTGELFF. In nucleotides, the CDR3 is TGTGCCAGCAGCTTTACTAGCGGGAGAAACACCGGGGAGCTGTTTTTT. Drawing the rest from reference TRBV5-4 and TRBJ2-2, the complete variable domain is ETGVTQSPTHLIKTRGQQVTLRCSSQSGHNTVSWYQQALGQGPQFIFQYYREEENGRGNFPPRFSGLQFPNYSSELNVNALELDDSALYLCASSFTSGRNTGELFFGEGSRLTVL.

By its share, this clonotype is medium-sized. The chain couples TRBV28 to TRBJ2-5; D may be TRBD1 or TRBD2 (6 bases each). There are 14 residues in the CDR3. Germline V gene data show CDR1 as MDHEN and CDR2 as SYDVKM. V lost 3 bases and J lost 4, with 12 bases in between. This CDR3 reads CASSFLGGAETQYF. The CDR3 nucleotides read TGTGCCAGCAGTTTCCTGGGGGGCGCAGAGACCCAGTACTTC. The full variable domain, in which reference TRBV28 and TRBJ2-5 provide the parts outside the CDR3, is DVKVTQSSRYLVKRTGEKVFLECVQDMDHENMFWYRQDPGLGLRLIYFSYDVKMKEKGDIPEGYSVSREKKERFSLILESASTNQTSMYLCASSFLGGAETQYFGPGTRLLVL.

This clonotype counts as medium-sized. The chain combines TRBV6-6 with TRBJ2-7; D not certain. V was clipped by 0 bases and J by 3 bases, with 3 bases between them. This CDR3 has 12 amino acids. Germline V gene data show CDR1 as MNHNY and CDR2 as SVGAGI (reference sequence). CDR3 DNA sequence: TGTGCCAGCAGTTACTCGAACTACGAGCAGTACTTC. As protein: CASSYSNYEQYF.

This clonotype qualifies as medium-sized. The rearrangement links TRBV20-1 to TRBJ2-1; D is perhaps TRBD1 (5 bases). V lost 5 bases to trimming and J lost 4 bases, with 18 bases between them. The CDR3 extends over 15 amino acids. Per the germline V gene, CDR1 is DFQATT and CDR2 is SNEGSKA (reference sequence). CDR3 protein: CSAAPQASGYNEQFF. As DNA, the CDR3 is TGCAGTGCTGCCCCCCAAGCGTCAGGGTACAATGAGCAGTTCTTC.

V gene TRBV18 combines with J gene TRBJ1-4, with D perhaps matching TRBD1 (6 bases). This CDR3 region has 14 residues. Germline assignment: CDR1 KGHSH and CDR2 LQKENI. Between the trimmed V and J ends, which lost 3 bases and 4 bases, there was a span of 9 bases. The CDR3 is CASSPTGGNEKLFF. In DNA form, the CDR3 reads TGTGCCAGCTCACCGACAGGCGGTAATGAAAAACTGTTTTTT.

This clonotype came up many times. Written as DNA, the CDR3 is TGTGCCAGCAGTGAACGTAACCGGCCGGACAGGGGCAAGCACGAGCAGTACTTC. It translates to CASSERNRPDRGKHEQYF. The rearrangement joins TRBV6-1 to TRBJ2-7; 9 bases are a match to TRBD1. The CDR3 is made up of 18 amino acids. V trimming: 2 bases; J trimming: 5 bases; junction bases outside the gene matches: 16. Per the germline V gene, CDR1 is MNHNS and CDR2 is SASEGT.

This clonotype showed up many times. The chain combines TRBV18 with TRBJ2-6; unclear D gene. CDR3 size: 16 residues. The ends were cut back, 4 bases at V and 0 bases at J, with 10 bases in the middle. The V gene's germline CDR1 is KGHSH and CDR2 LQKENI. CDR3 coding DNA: TGTGCCAGCTCACTCCTCCTGGACTCTGGGGCCAACGTCCTGACTTTC. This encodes CASSLLLDSGANVLTF.

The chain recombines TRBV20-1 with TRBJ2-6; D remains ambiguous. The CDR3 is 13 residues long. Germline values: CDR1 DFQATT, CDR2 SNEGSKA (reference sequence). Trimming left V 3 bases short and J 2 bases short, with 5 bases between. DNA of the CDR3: TGCAGTGCTAGTCTCGCTGGGGCCAACGTCCTGACTTTC. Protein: CSASLAGANVLTF.

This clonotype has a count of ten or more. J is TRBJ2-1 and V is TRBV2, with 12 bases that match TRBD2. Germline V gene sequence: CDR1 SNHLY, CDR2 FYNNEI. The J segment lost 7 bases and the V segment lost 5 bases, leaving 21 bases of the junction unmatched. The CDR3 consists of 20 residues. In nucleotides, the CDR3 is TGTGCCAGCAGTCCCCGTGAGGGGGCTAGCGGGAGGGCTCGGGGTAATGAGCAGTTCTTC. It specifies CASSPREGASGRARGNEQFF.

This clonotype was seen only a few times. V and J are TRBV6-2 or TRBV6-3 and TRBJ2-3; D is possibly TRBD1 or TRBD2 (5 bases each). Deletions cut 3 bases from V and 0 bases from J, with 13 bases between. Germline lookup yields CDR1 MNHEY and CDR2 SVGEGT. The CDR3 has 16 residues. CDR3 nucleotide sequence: TGTGCCAGCAGTTATCGGTCGAGGGGAAGCACAGATACGCAGTATTTT. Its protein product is CASSYRSRGSTDTQYF.

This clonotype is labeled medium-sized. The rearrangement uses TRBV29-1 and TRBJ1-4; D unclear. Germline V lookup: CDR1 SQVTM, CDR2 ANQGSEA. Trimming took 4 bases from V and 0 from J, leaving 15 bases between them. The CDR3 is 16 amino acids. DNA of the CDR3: TGCAGCGTTGTAGGGCGCTTGGATGCAACTAATGAAAAACTGTTTTTT. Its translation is CSVVGRLDATNEKLFF.

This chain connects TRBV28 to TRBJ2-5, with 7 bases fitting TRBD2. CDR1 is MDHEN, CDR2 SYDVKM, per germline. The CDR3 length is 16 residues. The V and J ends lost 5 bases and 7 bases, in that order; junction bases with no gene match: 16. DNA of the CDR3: TGTGCCAGCAGTCCCCCTAGCGGTCTAAGCCACGGGACCCAGTACTTC. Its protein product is CASSPPSGLSHGTQYF.

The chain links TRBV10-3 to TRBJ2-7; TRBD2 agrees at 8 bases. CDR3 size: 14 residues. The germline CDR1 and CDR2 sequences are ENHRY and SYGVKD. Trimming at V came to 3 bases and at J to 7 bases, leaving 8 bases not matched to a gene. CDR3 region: CAISELAGGYEQYF. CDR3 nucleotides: TGTGCCATCAGTGAATTGGCGGGAGGTTATGAGCAGTACTTC.

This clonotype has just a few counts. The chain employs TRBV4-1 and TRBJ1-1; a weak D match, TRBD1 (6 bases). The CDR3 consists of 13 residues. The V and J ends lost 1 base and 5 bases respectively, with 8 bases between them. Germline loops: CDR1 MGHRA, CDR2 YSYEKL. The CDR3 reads CASSQAGETEAFF. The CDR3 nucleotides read TGCGCCAGCAGCCAAGCAGGGGAGACTGAAGCTTTCTTT.

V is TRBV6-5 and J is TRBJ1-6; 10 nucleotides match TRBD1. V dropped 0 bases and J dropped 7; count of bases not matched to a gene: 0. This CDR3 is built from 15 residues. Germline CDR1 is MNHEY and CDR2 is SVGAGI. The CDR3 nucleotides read TGTGCCAGCAGTTACTCGGGACAGGGGAATTCACCCCTCCACTTT. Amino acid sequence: CASSYSGQGNSPLHF.

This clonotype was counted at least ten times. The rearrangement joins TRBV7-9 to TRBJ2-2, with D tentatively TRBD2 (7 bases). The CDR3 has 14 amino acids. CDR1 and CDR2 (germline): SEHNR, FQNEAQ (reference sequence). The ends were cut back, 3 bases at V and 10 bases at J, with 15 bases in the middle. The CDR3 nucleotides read TGTGCCAGCAGCTTTTGGCGCGGGGGCGAGGAGCTGTTTTTT. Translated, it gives CASSFWRGGEELFF.